The 7 T cell receptor beta chains listed next were all sequenced from one sample in a study of CD8 T cells in ankylosing spondylitis. A single record per CDR3 protein comes from TCRdb applying MiXCR to the 5' RACE reads. The sample carries some 340,000 distinct CDR3 sequences, over 12% recorded once. Sample: blood, either unsorted or a sorted T cell fraction (not recorded which). These receptors were collected from a male donor with ankylosing spondylitis or in good health (not recorded which).

The chain recombines TRBV7-2 with TRBJ2-1; TRBD2 matches at 12 bases. CDR1 is SGHTA, CDR2 FQGNSA, per germline. This CDR3 contains 15 residues. V shed 6 bases, J shed 8 bases, and the junction held 8 bases outside the gene matches. CDR3 in amino acids: CASRLTSSGGDEQFF. The CDR3 nucleotides read TGTGCCAGCAGATTAACGTCTAGCGGGGGGGATGAGCAGTTCTTC.

V is TRBV11-2 and J is TRBJ2-1; TRBD1 is a possible D gene (5 bases). Germline CDR1 is SGHAT and CDR2 is FQNNGV. The CDR3 contains 14 residues. Trimming removed 0 bases from V and 6 bases from J, with 9 bases in between. The CDR3 spells CASSLEPGRNEQFF. DNA of the CDR3: TGTGCCAGCAGCTTAGAGCCAGGGCGCAATGAGCAGTTCTTC.

This clonotype was detected a few times. V and J are TRBV5-1 and TRBJ1-4, with 7 bases lining up with TRBD1. The CDR3 spans 15 residues. The germline V gene has CDR1 SGHRS and CDR2 YFSETQ. The ends lost 0 bases at V and 5 bases at J; junction bases unmatched: 4. CDR3 nucleotides: TGCGCCAGCAGCTTGGCTACAGGGGAGAATGAAAAACTGTTTTTT. Residues: CASSLATGENEKLFF.

The CDR3 loop is CASSLPGTGFDEQYF. CDR3 sequence (DNA): TGCGCCAGCAGCCTACCCGGGACAGGGTTCGACGAGCAGTACTTC. This chain connects TRBV4-1 to TRBJ2-7; 9 bases agree with TRBD1. Germline CDR1 MGHRA, CDR2 YSYEKL. The CDR3 contains 15 residues. J lost 5 bases, V lost 4 bases, and 9 bases had no gene match.

Only a few counts were recorded for this clonotype. This sequence joins TRBV5-6 and TRBJ1-5, with TRBD1 as a possible D gene (5 bases). V was cut by 4 bases and J by 9 bases, with 11 bases left in between. This CDR3 is 12 amino acids long. The germline gives CDR1 SGHDT, CDR2 YYEEEE. This CDR3 is CASSGAGMPQHF. CDR3 DNA: TGTGCCAGCAGCGGGGCCGGGATGCCCCAGCATTTT.

This clonotype was detected only a few times. The chain links TRBV2 to TRBJ2-3, with 12 bases aligning to TRBD2. CDR1 is SNHLY, CDR2 FYNNEI, per germline. The CDR3 is 15 residues long. V was pared by 7 bases and J by 9 bases, with 11 bases of the junction left unmatched. CDR3: CASTQGTSGHLTQYF. In DNA form, the CDR3 reads TGTGCCAGCACCCAAGGGACTAGCGGGCACCTAACGCAGTATTTT.

This clonotype was seen only a few times. The chain uses TRBV5-1 and TRBJ2-4, with 7 nucleotides matching TRBD2. This CDR3 is 14 amino acids long. Germline CDR1 and CDR2: SGHRS and YFSETQ. The V and J ends lost 0 bases and 7 bases, in that order; junction bases with no gene match: 4. As DNA, the CDR3 is TGCGCCAGCAGCTTGGAGCGGGGCAGGAACATTCAGTACTTC. It encodes CASSLERGRNIQYF. Looking up the rest from reference TRBV5-1 and TRBJ2-4 gives the full variable domain: KAGVTQTPRYLIKTRGQQVTLSCSPISGHRSVSWYQQTPGQGLQFLFEYFSETQRNKGNFPGRFSGRQFSNSRSEMNVSTLELGDSALYLCASSLERGRNIQYFGAGTRLSVL.